This entry concerns a single T cell receptor beta chain. The source of the sample is a study of shared T cell receptors in the human thymus. Some clones are missing from TCRdb's copy, which holds only in-frame ones; the method was immunoSEQ multiplex PCR. The data hold hundreds of thousands of clones, with approximately 87% observed a single time. This same sample was also taken into another study, of human thymus T cells.

The sequence was collected from a boy younger than two with a congenital heart defect. Input material: thymocytes.

CDR3 amino acids: CASSQETTSGSSYNEQFF. CDR3 bases: TGCGCCAGCAGCCAAGAGACGACTAGCGGGAGCTCCTACAATGAGCAGTTCTTC. The rearrangement links TRBV4-3 to TRBJ2-1; 12 bases agree with TRBD2. The CDR3 is made up of 18 amino acids. The junction had 3 bases not matched to a gene; V was cut back by 0 bases and J by 0 bases. From germline, CDR1 is LGHNA and CDR2 YSLEER.